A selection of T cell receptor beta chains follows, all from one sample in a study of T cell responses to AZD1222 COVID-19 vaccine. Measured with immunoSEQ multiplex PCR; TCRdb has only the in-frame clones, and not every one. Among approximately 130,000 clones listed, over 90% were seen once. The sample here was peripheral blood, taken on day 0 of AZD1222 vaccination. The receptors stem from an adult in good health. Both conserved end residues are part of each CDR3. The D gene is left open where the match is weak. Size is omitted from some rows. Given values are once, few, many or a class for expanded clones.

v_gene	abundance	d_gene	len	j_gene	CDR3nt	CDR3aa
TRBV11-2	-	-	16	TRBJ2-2	TGTGCCAGCAGCATAGTGGGGGGGGCCCGCACCGGGGAGCTGTTTTTT	CASSIVGGARTGELFF
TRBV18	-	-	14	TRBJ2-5	TGTGCCAGCTCACCCGCCGGGGCCCAAGAGACCCAGTACTTC	CASSPAGAQETQYF
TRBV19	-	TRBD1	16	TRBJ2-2	TGTGCCAGTAGTTCCAGGACAGGGGTGAGGACCGGGGAGCTGTTTTTT	CASSSRTGVRTGELFF
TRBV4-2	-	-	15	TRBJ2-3	TGTGCCAGCAGCCAAGTCCAGATAAACACAGATACGCAGTATTTT	CASSQVQINTDTQYF
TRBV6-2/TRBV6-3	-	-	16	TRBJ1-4	TGTGCCAGCAACCCCCGGGGCTCCCCAACTAATGAAAAACTGTTTTTT	CASNPRGSPTNEKLFF
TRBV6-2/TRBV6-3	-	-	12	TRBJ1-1	TGTGCCAGCAGTTATTCGGTAACTGAAGCTTTCTTT	CASSYSVTEAFF
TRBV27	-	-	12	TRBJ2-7	TGTGCCAGCAGTGGATTATTTGGCGAGCAGTACTTC	CASSGLFGEQYF
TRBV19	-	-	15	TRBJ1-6	TGTGCCAGTAGTATAGGACTGACCTATAATTCACCCCTCCACTTT	CASSIGLTYNSPLHF
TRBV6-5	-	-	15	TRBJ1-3	TGTGCCAGCAGTTACTCCCGGGAAGCTGGAAACACCATATATTTT	CASSYSREAGNTIYF
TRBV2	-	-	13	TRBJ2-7	TGTGCCAGCTGTGGGGGCTACTCCTACGAGCAGTACTTC	CASCGGYSYEQYF
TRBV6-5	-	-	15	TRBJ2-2	TGTGCCAGCAACTCCGGGACAAGGGCCACCGGGGAGCTGTTTTTT	CASNSGTRATGELFF
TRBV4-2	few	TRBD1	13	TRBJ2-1	TGTGCCAGCAGCCAAGAGTCGACAGGGGAGCCTCTCTTC	CASSQESTGEPLF
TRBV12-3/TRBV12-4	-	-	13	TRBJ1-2	TGTGCCAGCAGACAGGGAGGTAACTATGGCTACACCTTC	CASRQGGNYGYTF
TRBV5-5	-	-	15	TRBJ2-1	TGTGCCAGCAGCTTAGACGGTAGCTCCTACAATGAGCAGTTCTTC	CASSLDGSSYNEQFF
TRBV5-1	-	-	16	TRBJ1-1	TGCGCCAGCAGCTTGAGGAACGGACCCCTGAACACTGAAGCTTTCTTT	CASSLRNGPLNTEAFF
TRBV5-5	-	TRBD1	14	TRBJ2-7	TGTGCCAGCAGCTGGGGACAGGGGGTATACGAGCAGTACTTC	CASSWGQGVYEQYF
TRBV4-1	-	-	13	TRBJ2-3	TGCGCCAGCAGCCTCTTTTGGAGGGATACGCAGTATTTT	CASSLFWRDTQYF
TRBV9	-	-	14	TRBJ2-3	TGTGCCAGCAGCTCAGGTCCGAGCACAGATACGCAGTATTTT	CASSSGPSTDTQYF
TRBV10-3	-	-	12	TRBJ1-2	TGTGCCATCAGTGAAAGGACCCTTAGCTACACCTTC	CAISERTLSYTF
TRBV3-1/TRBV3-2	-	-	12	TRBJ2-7	TGTGCCAGCAGCCCACACAGGGACGAGCAGTACTTC	CASSPHRDEQYF
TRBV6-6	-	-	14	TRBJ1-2	TGTGCCAGCAGTAAAGTACAACGGAACTATGGCTACACCTTC	CASSKVQRNYGYTF
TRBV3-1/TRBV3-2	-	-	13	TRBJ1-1	TGTGCCAGCAGCCGGGACGGAGGCACTGAAGCTTTCTTT	CASSRDGGTEAFF
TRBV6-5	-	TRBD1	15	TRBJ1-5	TGTGCCAGCAGTTACGCACAGGGGTTAGGGCAGCCCCAGCATTTT	CASSYAQGLGQPQHF
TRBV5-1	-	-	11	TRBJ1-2	TGCGCCAGCAGGGACAGCTATGGCTACACCTTC	CASRDSYGYTF
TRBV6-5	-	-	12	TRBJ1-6	TGTGCCAGCAGTTCCCAGAATTCACCCCTCCACTTT	CASSSQNSPLHF
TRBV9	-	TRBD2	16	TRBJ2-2	TGTGCCAGCAGCGTAGAACTAGCGCCTGACACCGGGGAGCTGTTTTTT	CASSVELAPDTGELFF
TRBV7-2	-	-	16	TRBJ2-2	TGTGCCAGCAGCTTCGGGACACCCGCGAACACCGGGGAGCTGTTTTTT	CASSFGTPANTGELFF
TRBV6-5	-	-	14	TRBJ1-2	TGTGCCAGCACCGCCCGGACACCCAACTATGGCTACACCTTC	CASTARTPNYGYTF
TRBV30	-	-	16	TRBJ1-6	TGTGCCTGGAGTCCCGATCAATACCCCTATAATTCACCCCTCCACTTT	CAWSPDQYPYNSPLHF
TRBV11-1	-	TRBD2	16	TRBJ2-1	TGTGCCAGCAGCTCATCCGGGGGGTTCGTATACAATGAGCAGTTCTTC	CASSSSGGFVYNEQFF
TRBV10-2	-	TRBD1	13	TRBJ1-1	TGCGCCAGCACTCGACAGGGGTTCACTGAAGCTTTCTTT	CASTRQGFTEAFF
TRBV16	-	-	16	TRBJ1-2	TGTGCCAGCAGCCAAGTTGATGCAGGGGCGTACTATGGCTACACCTTC	CASSQVDAGAYYGYTF
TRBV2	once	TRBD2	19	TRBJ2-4	TGTGCCAGCCGCCCCCTGAGCGGGGGCCTACGGGGGGCCAAAAACATTCAGTACTTC	CASRPLSGGLRGAKNIQYF
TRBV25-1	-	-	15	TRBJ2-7	TGTGCCAGCAGTGATGCAGGGTCTCATTCGGGGGAGCAGTACTTC	CASSDAGSHSGEQYF
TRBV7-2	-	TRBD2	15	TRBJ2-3	TGTGCCAGCAGTCGGCTAGCGGGGGGGCCGGATACGCAGTATTTT	CASSRLAGGPDTQYF
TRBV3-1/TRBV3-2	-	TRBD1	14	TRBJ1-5	TGTGCCAGCAGCCAAGGACAGGGAAGCGAGCCCCAGCATTTT	CASSQGQGSEPQHF
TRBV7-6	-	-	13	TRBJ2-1	TGTGCCAGCAGCCTTGACAGCAACAATGAGCAGTTCTTC	CASSLDSNNEQFF
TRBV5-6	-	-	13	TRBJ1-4	TGTGCCAGCAGCTTGGCCCACTTGGAGGAACTGTTTTTT	CASSLAHLEELFF
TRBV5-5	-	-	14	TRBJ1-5	TGTGCCAGCAGCTTGGGCCCGAGCAATCAGCCCCAGCATTTT	CASSLGPSNQPQHF